The entry below gives a single TCR beta chain sequence along with its context. Its antigen is as yet unknown. The source of the sample is a study of radiotherapy plus CTLA-4 blockade in lung cancer. Study in general: For roughly 19% of patients, objective responses occurred, and about 30% had disease control. Broader study findings: Together with interferon-beta, which increased in serum after radiation, early dynamic changes in blood T cell clones were reportedly the best predictors of response. Some TCR clones had been derived from tumors. These clones expanded in peripheral blood after radiotherapy plus ipilimumab.

Those patients who had chemo-refractory metastatic non-small-cell lung cancer were given focal radiation along with CTLA-4 blockade through ipilimumab. The CDR3 is made up of 14 amino acids. Trimming at V came to 4 bases and at J to 3 bases, leaving 5 bases not matched to a gene. The germline V gene has CDR1 SEHNR and CDR2 FQNEAQ (reference sequence). Clones were sequenced by immunoSEQ multiplex PCR, and TCRdb holds only the in-frame ones, with some missing. The sample lists roughly 62,000 clones, roughly three quarters seen once, with 2.9% in the top ten. The chain recombines TRBV7-9 with TRBJ1-1; 7 bases align to TRBD1. Sample: peripheral blood, taken from a patient treated with radiotherapy plus ipilimumab. This receptor was identified in a human donor with non-small cell lung cancer who had a complete response to radiotherapy plus ipilimumab. CDR3 nucleotides: TGTGCCAGCAGCTCCGGACAGGCCTACACTGAAGCTTTCTTT. Translated, it gives CASSSGQAYTEAFF.